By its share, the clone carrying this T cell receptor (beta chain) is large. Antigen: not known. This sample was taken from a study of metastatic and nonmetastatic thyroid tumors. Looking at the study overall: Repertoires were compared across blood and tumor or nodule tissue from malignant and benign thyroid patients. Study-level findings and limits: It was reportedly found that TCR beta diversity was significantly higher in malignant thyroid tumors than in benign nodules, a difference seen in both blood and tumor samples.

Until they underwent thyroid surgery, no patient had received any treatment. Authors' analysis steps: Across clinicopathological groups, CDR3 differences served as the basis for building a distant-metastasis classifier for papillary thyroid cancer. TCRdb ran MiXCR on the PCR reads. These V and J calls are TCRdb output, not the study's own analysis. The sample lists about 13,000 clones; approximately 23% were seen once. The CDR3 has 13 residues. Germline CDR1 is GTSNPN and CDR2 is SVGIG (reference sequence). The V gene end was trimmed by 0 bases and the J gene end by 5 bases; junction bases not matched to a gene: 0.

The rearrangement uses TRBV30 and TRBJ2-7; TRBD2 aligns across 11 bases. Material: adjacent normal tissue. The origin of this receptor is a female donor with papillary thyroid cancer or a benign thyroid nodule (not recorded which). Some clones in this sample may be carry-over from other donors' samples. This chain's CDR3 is CAWSVLAGDEQYF. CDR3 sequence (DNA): TGTGCCTGGAGTGTACTAGCGGGAGACGAGCAGTACTTC.